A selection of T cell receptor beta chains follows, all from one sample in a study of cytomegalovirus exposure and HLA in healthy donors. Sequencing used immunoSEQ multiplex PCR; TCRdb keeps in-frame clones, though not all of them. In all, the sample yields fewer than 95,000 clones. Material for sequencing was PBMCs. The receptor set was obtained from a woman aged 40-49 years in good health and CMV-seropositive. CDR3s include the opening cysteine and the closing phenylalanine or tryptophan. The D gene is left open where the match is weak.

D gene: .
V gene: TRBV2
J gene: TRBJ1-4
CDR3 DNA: TGTGCCAGCAGTGGACGGATTATAGGGGCGGCGGTGAATGAAAAACTGTTTTTT
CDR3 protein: CASSGRIIGAAVNEKLFF

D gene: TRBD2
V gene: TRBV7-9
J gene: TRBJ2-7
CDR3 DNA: TGTGCCAGCAGCTTAGGCGGGGGGCGAACCGGGGAGCAGTACTTC
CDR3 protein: CASSLGGGRTGEQYF

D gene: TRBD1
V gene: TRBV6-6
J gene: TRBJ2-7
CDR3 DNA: TGTGCCAGCAGTTTCAGGGGGCTGGGGGAGCAGTACTTC
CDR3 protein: CASSFRGLGEQYF

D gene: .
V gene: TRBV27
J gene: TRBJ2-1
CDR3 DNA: TGTGCCAGCAGTTTAACCCGACTAGGCTCCTACAATGAGCAGTTCTTC
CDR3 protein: CASSLTRLGSYNEQFF

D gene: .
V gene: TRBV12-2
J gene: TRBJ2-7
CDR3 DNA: TGTGCAAGTCGCTTAAAGAAAGAGAGGGGGACAGGGGAGAACTACGAGCAGTACTTC
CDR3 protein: CASRLKKERGTGENYEQYF

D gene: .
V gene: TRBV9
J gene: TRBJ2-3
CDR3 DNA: TGTGCCAGCAGCGCGGACACCTCAGGGACGCAGTATTTT
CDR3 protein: CASSADTSGTQYF

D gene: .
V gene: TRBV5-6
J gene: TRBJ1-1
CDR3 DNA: TGTGCCAGCAGCTGGCAGGGGTACACTGAAGCTTTCTTT
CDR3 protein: CASSWQGYTEAFF

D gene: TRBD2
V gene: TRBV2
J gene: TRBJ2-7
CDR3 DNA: TGTGCCAGCATGATAGCGGGGGCCACCTACGAGCAGTACTTC
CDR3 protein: CASMIAGATYEQYF

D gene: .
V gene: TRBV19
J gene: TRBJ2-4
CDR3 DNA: TGTGCCAGTAGCCGGGAGAAGGGCATTCAGTACTTC
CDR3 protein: CASSREKGIQYF

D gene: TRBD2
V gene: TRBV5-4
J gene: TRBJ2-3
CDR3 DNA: TGTGCCAGCAGCACTCGACTAGCGCCAGATACGCAGTGTTTT
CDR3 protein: CASSTRLAPDTQCF

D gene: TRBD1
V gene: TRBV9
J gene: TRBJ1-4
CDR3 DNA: TGTGCCAGCAGCGCGGGACAGGGGGTTGGTGAAAAACTGTTTTTT
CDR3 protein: CASSAGQGVGEKLFF

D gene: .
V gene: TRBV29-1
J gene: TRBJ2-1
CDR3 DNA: TGCAGCGTTGAAGGTGGCGGCCGGAGCTCCTACAATGAGCAGTTCTTC
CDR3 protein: CSVEGGGRSSYNEQFF

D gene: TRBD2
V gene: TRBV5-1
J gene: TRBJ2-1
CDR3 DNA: TGCGCCAGCGGCCTAGCGGGGGGCAATGAGCAGTTCTTC
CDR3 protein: CASGLAGGNEQFF

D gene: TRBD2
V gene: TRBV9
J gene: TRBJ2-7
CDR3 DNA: TGTGCCAGCAGCGACGGCGGGAGGGCCCTCGTCTACGAGCAGTACTTC
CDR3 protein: CASSDGGRALVYEQYF

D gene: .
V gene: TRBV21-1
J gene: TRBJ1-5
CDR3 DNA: TGTGCCAGCAGCTTTATTATGGAGTATAGGAGGAATCAGCCCCAGCATTTT
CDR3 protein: CASSFIMEYRRNQPQHF

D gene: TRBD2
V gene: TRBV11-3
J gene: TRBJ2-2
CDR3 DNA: TGTGCCAGCAGCTTAGCCCCACTAGCGGGGGGGCCCGGGGAGCTGTTTTTT
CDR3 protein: CASSLAPLAGGPGELFF

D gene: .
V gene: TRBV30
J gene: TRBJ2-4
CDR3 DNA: TGTGCCTGGAAATTGGAGGGAGAAGGAACCAAAAACATTCAGTACTTC
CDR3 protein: CAWKLEGEGTKNIQYF

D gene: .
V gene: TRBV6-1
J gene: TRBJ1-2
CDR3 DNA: TGTGCCAGCAGTGAAGTAACAGGAGCTAACTATGGCTACACCTTC
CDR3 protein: CASSEVTGANYGYTF

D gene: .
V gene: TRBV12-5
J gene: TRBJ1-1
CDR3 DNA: TGTGCTAGTGGTTTGGAGAGTACCCCGAACACTGAAGCTTTCTTT
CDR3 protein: CASGLESTPNTEAFF

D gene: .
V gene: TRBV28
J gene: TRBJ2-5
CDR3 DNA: TGTGCCAGCAGGAGGGATCTGGCAAACCAAGAGACCCAGTACTTC
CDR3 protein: CASRRDLANQETQYF

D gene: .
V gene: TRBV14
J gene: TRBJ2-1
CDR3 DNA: TGTGCCAGCAGCCAGTACTTAATCGATGAGCAGTTCTTC
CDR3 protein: CASSQYLIDEQFF

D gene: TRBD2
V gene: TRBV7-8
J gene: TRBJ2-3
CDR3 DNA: TGTGCCAGCAGCCACCCCCAGCGGGGCCCGAGCACAGATACGCAGTATTTT
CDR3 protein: CASSHPQRGPSTDTQYF

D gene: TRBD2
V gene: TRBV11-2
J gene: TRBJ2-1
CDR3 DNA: TGTGCCAGCAGCTTAGATAGTTGGGGGGCGGGAGGCAATGAGCAGTTCTTC
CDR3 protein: CASSLDSWGAGGNEQFF

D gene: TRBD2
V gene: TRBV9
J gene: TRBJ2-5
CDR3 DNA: TGTGCCAGCAGCGTAGCTTTCAGCGGGGGATCTCAAGAGACCCAGTACTTC
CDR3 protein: CASSVAFSGGSQETQYF

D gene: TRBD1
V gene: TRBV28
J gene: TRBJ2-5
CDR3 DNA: TGTGCCAGCAGTTTATTGGACAGGGTATTGGAGACCCAGTACTTC
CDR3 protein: CASSLLDRVLETQYF

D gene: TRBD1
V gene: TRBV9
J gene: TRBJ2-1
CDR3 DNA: TGTGCCAGCAGCCCTCGGACAGGGTACAATGAGCAGTTCTTC
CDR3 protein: CASSPRTGYNEQFF

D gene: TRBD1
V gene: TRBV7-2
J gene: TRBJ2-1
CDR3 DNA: TGTGCCAGCAGCCTCGGACAGGGGGCTTACAATGAGCAGTTCTTC
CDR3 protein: CASSLGQGAYNEQFF

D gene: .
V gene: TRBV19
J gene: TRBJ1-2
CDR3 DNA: TGTGCCAGTAGTCTAACGCCAGGGGAGAGCTATGGCTACACCTTC
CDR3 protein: CASSLTPGESYGYTF

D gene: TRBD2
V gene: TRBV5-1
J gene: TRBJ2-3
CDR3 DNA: TGCGCCAGCAGCCTAGCGGGGGTCACAGATACGCAGTATTTT
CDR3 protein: CASSLAGVTDTQYF